This TCR beta chain was observed in a study of Ad26.COV2.S vaccination and SARS-CoV-2 variants. Produced via immunoSEQ multiplex PCR; TCRdb's table is partial and in-frame only. The sample contains about 400,000 clones, 88% of which appear only once. The treatment here: over 15 received Ad26.COV2.S at low or high dose, single or two shots; 5 received placebo; per-sample allocation not given. The samples date from day 63 after the first vaccine or placebo injection. Broader study findings: Using TCR breadth and depth analyses may have led to underestimated total T cell responses. Participants given vaccine showed non-spike TCR breadth similar to that of placebo recipients.

Trimming stripped 3 bases from V and 7 bases from J, with 21 bases between. The CDR3 length is 17 residues. Germline V gives CDR1 SGHTA, CDR2 FQGNSA. With regard to this clone: Its matching antigen is unknown.

Sequenced material: peripheral blood, taken in a trial of Ad26.COV2.S vaccine versus placebo. The sequence derives from a person between 18 and 65 years old who received the Ad26.COV2.S COVID-19 vaccine or a placebo. This rearrangement joins TRBV7-2 to TRBJ1-4; D may be TRBD1 (5 bases). The CDR3, as DNA: TGTGCCAGCAGCTTCCAGACCAAACCGGGGGGAGGTGAAAAACTGTTTTTT. Protein product: CASSFQTKPGGGEKLFF.